Described below is a single T cell receptor (beta chain) sequence and its context. The record originates from a study of shared clonotypes between healthy human individuals. At deep level, the assay was performed. Unsorted PBMC samples were amplified in replicate PCRs containing roughly 290 ng DNA, some 33,000 T cell genomes. TCRdb's table, derived via immunoSEQ multiplex PCR, lists solely in-frame clones and lacks some. The data show about half a million clones, approximately 71% seen once. This receptor was taken from a woman between 40 and 55 years old in good health. Some clones in this sample may be carry-over from other donors' samples. Sequencing was performed on PBMCs.

The CDR3 region has the DNA TGTGCCAGCAGTTACTCTTCAGGGTGGACTGAAGCTTTCTTT. Translation gives CASSYSSGWTEAFF. The chain is built from TRBV6-6 and TRBJ1-1; D possibly corresponds to TRBD1 (5 bases). The CDR3 is made up of 14 amino acids. CDR1 and CDR2 (germline): MNHNY, SVGAGI (reference sequence). V was shortened by 0 bases and J by 5 bases, with 10 bases between the two germline ends.